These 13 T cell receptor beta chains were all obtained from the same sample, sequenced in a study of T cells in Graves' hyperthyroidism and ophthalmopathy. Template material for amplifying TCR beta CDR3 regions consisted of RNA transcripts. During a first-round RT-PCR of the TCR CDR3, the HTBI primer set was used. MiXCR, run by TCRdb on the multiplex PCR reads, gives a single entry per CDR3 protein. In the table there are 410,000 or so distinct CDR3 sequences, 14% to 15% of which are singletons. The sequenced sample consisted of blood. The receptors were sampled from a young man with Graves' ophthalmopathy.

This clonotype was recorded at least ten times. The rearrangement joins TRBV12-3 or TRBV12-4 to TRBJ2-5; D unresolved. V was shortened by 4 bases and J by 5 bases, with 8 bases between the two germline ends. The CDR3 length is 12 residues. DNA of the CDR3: TGTGCCAGCAGTTCGGAAGTTGAGACCCAGTACTTC. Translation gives CASSSEVETQYF.

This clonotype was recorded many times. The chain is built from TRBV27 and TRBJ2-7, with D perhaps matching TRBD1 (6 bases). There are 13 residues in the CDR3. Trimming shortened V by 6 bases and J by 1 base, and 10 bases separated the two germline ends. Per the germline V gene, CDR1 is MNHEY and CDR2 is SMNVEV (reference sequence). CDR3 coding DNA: TGTGCCAGCAGCCCAGGACAGTCCTACGAGCAGTACTTC. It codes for CASSPGQSYEQYF.

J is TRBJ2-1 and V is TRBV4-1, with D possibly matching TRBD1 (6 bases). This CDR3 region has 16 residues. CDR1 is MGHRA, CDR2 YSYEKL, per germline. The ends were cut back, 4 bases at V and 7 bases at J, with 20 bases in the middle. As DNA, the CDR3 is TGCGCCAGCAGCCCTTTCCTAGGGGGAGTTCAGAATGAGCAGTTCTTC. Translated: CASSPFLGGVQNEQFF.

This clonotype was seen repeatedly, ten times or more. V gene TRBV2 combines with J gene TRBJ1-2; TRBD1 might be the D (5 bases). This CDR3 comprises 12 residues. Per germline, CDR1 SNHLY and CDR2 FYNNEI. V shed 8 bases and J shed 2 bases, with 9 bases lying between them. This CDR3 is CASQRQNYGYTF. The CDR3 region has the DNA TGTGCCAGCCAACGACAGAACTATGGCTACACCTTC.

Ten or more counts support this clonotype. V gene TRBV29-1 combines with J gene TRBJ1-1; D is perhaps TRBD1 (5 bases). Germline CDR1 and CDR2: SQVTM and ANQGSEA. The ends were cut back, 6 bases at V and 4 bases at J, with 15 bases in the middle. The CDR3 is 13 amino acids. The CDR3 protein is CSVGGYPSTEAFF. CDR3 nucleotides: TGCAGCGTGGGGGGGTACCCCAGCACTGAAGCTTTCTTT.

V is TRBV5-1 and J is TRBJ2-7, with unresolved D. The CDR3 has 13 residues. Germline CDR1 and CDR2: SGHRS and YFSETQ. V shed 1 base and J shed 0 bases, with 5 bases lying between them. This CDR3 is CASSLPNSYEQYF. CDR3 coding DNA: TGCGCCAGCAGCTTGCCAAACTCCTACGAGCAGTACTTC.

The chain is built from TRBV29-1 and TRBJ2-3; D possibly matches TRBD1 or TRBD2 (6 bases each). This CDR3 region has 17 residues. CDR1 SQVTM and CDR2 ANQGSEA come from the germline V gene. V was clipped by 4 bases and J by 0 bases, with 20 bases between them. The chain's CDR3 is CSVVGAFSGTSTDTQYF. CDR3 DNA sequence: TGCAGCGTTGTGGGGGCCTTCTCCGGGACTAGCACAGATACGCAGTATTTT.

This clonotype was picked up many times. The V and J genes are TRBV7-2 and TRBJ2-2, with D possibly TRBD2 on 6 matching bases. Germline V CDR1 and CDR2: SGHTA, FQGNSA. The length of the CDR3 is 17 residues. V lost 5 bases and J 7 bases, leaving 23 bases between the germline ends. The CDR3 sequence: CASSSRGLVWAGGELFF. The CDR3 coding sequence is TGTGCCAGCAGCAGTCGGGGACTCGTTTGGGCCGGCGGGGAGCTGTTTTTT.

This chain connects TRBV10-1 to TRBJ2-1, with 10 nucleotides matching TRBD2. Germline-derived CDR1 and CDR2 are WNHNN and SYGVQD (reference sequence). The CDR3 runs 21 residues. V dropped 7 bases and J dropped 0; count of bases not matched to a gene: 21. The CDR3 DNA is TGCGCCAGCAAGGATATCACGACTAGCGGGCCCCATCGGGGCTCCTACAATGAGCAGTTCTTC. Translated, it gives CASKDITTSGPHRGSYNEQFF.

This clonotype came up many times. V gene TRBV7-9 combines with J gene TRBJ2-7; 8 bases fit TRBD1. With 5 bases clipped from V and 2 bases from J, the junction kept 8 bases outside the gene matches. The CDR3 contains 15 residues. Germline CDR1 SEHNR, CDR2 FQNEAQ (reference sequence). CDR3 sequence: CASSPTGVGAYEQYF. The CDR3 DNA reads TGTGCCAGCAGCCCGACAGGGGTAGGTGCCTACGAGCAGTACTTC.

In nucleotides, the CDR3 is TGTGCCAGCAGCTTAGAGGCGGTTACTTCGCCCCAGCATTTT. It yields the protein CASSLEAVTSPQHF. V and J are TRBV7-9 and TRBJ1-5, with D hard to call. The V and J ends lost 1 base and 9 bases respectively, with 13 bases between them. The CDR3 totals 14 residues. Per the germline V gene, CDR1 is SEHNR and CDR2 is FQNEAQ (reference sequence).

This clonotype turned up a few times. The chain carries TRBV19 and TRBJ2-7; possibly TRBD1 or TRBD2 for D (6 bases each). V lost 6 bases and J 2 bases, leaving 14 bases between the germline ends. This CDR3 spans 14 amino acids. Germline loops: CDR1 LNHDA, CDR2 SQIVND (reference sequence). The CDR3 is CASRSGGGTYEQYF. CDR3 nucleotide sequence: TGTGCCAGTAGATCAGGAGGGGGTACCTACGAGCAGTACTTC. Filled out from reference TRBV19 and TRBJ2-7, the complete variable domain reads DGGITQSPKYLFRKEGQNVTLSCEQNLNHDAMYWYRQDPGQGLRLIYYSQIVNDFQKGDIAEGYSVSREKKESFPLTVTSAQKNPTAFYLCASRSGGGTYEQYFGPGTRLTVT.

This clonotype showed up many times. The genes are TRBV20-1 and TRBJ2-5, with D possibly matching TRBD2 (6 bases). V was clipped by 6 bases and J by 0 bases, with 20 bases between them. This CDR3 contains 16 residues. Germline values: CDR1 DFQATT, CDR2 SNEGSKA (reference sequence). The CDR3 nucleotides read TGCAGTGCCCTACCCCGGGGGTCCGGGTACCAAGAGACCCAGTACTTC. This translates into CSALPRGSGYQETQYF.